This TCR beta chain was sequenced in a study of molecular identifiers for immune sequencing clone quantification. This clonotype appeared a few times. One entry per CDR3 protein results from TCRdb running MiXCR on the PCR reads. The sample has about 320,000 distinct CDR3 sequences, about 22% seen once. The V end lost 4 bases, the J end lost 4 bases, and 8 bases lay between the germline ends. From germline, CDR1 is MNHEY and CDR2 SVGEGT. The CDR3 contains 13 residues. This receptor was obtained from a human donor in good health. Some libraries in this study had Jurkat cell RNA spiked in. The sequencing sample was made of naive CD8+ T cells from blood, with Jurkat cell RNA spiked in. Subset of the sample: FACS-sorted CD8+CD4-CCR7+CD45RA+ naive T cells. V and J are TRBV6-2 or TRBV6-3 and TRBJ1-5; no definite D call. CDR3 residues: CASSWGFNQPQHF. Written as DNA, the CDR3 is TGTGCCAGCAGTTGGGGATTTAATCAGCCCCAGCATTTT.